The clone carrying this T cell receptor beta chain appeared a few times. Its antigen is currently unknown. The sample comes from a study of naive and memory T cell subsets. Overall study results and limits: A few larger clonotypes appeared in naive repertoires, especially CD8, possibly memory cells re-expressing CD45RA.

Germline V CDR1 and CDR2: LNHNV, YYDKDF (reference sequence). The length of the CDR3 is 15 residues. Trimming left V 0 bases short and J 2 bases short, with 9 bases between. Cells stained for CD3, CD4, CD8, CD45RA and CD27 were sorted into four subsets. Two oligonucleotides, mixed equimolar, formed the beta constant-region primer covering TRBC1 and TRBC2. Four rounds of PCR amplified the ligated cDNA using nested alpha and beta constant-region primers plus SP2. TCRdb ran MiXCR on the UMI-ligation and nested PCR reads and lists one entry per CDR3 protein. The sample lists some 110,000 distinct CDR3 sequences, roughly 14% occurring once.

The rearrangement links TRBV15 to TRBJ2-3; D call uncertain. This sequence was found in a human donor in good health. Sequenced material: naive CD8+ T cells from blood. For the CDR3, the DNA is TGTGCCACCAGCAGAGATTTGGCATTCACAGATACGCAGTATTTT. Protein sequence: CATSRDLAFTDTQYF.